Included here is one TCR beta chain sequence, with context. Germline loops: CDR1 MDHEN, CDR2 SYDVKM. Trimming removed 8 bases at V and 0 bases at J, with 7 bases between. The CDR3 has 12 amino acids. Participants came from some 23 US areas, aged about 18 to 89 years. Grouping used clinical history reported by participants in a survey and questionnaire. The sample originates from a study of blood T cell repertoires in COVID-19. Study-level background: Spain, Italy and the United States supplied samples that represented acute and convalescent COVID-19. PBMCs, B-cell-depleted T cells, or T cells provided the cDNA or gDNA that made up the material.

Data came from immunoSEQ multiplex PCR; TCRdb stores just in-frame clones and leaves some out. The data show around 250,000 clones, around nine tenths seen once. Sequencing was done on a sample of PBMCs or T cells enriched from blood (not recorded which). The origin of this receptor is a woman aged 45-65 years who had recovered from COVID-19. The chain has TRBV28 and TRBJ2-5; D is ambiguous. The CDR3, as DNA: TGTGCCAGCCCCCCCGACCAAGAGACCCAGTACTTC. Translated, it gives CASPPDQETQYF.